Shown below are 3 T cell receptor beta chains from a single sample sequenced in a study of post-analysis software for immune sequencing data. The study, taken as a whole, reports: In patients, four to six TRBV segments were more frequent than in controls, with TRBV5-6, TRBV5-1 and TRBV20-1 among them.

Included in the TCR beta cDNA libraries were unique molecular identifiers. Via MiXCR, TCRdb re-called the PCR reads, giving one row per CDR3 protein. The sample carries roughly 600,000 distinct CDR3 sequences, 44% recorded once. Their cognate antigens are unknown. The sample consisted of blood. The receptors come from a girl aged 5-17 years with multiple sclerosis.

CDR3 amino acids: CASSQESLAGGNEQFF. For the CDR3, the DNA is TGCGCCAGCAGCCAAGAGAGCCTAGCGGGAGGCAATGAGCAGTTCTTC. The rearrangement uses TRBV4-1 and TRBJ2-1, with 11 nucleotides matching TRBD2. Germline values: CDR1 MGHRA, CDR2 YSYEKL. The V and J ends lost 0 bases and 6 bases, in that order; junction bases with no gene match: 4. This CDR3 has 16 residues.

The chain employs TRBV6-6 and TRBJ1-2, with D possibly matching TRBD1 (5 bases). Trimming left V 5 bases short and J 7 bases short, with 14 bases between. Germline V CDR1 and CDR2: MNHNY, SVGAGI (reference sequence). The CDR3 length is 13 residues. The CDR3 spells CASSQQVSGGYTF. CDR3 coding DNA: TGTGCCAGCAGTCAACAGGTCTCGGGTGGCTACACCTTC.

This clonotype was counted only a few times. V and J are TRBV7-9 and TRBJ2-7; 9 positions agree with TRBD1. The germline V gene encodes CDR1 SEHNR and CDR2 FQNEAQ (reference sequence). The CDR3 is 15 residues long. Unmatched junction bases numbered 6, after V lost 0 bases and J lost 6 bases. CDR3 DNA sequence: TGTGCCAGCAGCTTAGCTGGAAACAGGGGGCGCGAGCAGTACTTC. It encodes CASSLAGNRGREQYF.